This T cell receptor beta chain appears in the sequencing data of a study of blood T cell repertoires in COVID-19. Turning to the study itself: Both acute and convalescent COVID-19 samples were obtained from the United States, Italy and Spain. The analysed material was cDNA or gDNA that came from T cells, B-cell-depleted T cells, or PBMCs.

The V gene's germline CDR1 is SGHRS and CDR2 YFSETQ. This CDR3 is 14 amino acids long. Deletions cut 0 bases from V and 1 base from J, with 7 bases between. In the authors' workflow: How many nucleated cells were present was estimated from reference gene primer amplification. The assay was immunoSEQ multiplex PCR, and TCRdb's table has in-frame clones only and misses some. The D gene and trimming were derived from the DNA, and the V and J assignments and clone size from that table. The sample includes under 300,000 clones, roughly 80% seen only once; the top ten take about 3.2%. This clone has a handful of counts.

The J gene is TRBJ1-1, the V gene TRBV5-1; no clear D. This clonotype originated in a woman between 18 and 30 years old with acute or convalescent COVID-19. Sequenced input: peripheral blood. The CDR3 DNA reads TGCGCCAGCAGCTTGGAAGGAGCGAACACTGAAGCTTTCTTT. It is translated as CASSLEGANTEAFF.